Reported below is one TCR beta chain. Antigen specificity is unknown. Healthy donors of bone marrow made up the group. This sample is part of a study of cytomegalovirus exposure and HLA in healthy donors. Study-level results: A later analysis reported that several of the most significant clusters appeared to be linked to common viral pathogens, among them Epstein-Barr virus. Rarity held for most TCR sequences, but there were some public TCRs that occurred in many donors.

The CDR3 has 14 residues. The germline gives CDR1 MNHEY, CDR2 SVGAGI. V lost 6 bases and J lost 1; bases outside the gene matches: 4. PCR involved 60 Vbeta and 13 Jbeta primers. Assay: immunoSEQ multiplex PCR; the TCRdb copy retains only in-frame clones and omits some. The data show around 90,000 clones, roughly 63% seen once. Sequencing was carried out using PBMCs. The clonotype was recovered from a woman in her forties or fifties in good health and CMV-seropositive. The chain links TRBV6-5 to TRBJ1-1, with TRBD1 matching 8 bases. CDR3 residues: CASSPTGENTEAFF. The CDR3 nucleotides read TGTGCCAGCAGCCCGACAGGGGAGAACACTGAAGCTTTCTTT.